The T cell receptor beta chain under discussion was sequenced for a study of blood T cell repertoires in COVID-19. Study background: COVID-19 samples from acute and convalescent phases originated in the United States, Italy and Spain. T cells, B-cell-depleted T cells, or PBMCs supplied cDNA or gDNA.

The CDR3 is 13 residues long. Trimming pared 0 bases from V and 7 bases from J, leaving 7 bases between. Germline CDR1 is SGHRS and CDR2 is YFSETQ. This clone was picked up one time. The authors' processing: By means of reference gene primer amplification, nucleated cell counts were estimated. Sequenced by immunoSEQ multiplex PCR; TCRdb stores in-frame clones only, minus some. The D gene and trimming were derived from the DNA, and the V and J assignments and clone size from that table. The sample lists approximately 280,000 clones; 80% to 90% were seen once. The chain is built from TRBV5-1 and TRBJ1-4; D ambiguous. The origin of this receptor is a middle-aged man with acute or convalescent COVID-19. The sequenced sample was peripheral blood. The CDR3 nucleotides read TGCGCCAGCAGCTTGGGACTGACTGAAAAACTGTTTTTT. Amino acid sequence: CASSLGLTEKLFF.